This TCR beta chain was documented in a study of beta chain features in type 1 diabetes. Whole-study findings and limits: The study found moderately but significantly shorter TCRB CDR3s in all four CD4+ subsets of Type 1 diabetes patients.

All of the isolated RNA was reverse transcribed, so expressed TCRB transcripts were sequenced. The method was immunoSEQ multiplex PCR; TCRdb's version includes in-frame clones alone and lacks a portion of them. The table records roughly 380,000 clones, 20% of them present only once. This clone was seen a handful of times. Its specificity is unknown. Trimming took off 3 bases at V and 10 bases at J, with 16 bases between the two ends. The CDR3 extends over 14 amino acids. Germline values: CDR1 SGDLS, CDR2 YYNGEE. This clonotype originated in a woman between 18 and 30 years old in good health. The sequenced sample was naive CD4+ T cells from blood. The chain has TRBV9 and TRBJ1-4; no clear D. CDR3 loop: CASSAQRLEGKLFF. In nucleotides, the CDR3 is TGTGCCAGCAGCGCACAACGACTAGAGGGAAAACTGTTTTTT.